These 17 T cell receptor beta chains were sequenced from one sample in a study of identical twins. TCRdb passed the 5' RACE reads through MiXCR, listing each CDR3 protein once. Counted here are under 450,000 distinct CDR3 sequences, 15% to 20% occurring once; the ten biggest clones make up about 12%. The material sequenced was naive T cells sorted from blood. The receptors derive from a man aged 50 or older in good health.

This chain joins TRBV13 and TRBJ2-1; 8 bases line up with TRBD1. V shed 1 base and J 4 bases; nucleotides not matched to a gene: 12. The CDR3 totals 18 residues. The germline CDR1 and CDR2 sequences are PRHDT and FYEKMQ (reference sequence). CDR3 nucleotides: TGTGCCAGCAGCTTAGACAGGCTCGTACAGGGGGGATACAATGAGCAGTTCTTC. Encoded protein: CASSLDRLVQGGYNEQFF.

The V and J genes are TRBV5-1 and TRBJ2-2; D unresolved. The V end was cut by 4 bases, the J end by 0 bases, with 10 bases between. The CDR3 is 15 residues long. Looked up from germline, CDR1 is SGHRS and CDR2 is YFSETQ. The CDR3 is CASSPLGTNTGELFF. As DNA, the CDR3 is TGCGCCAGCAGCCCGTTAGGGACGAACACCGGGGAGCTGTTTTTT.

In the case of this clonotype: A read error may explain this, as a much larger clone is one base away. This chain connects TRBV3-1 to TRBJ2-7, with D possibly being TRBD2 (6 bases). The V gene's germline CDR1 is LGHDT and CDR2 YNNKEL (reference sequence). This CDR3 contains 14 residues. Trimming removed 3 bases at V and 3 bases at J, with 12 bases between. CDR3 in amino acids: CASSQRETLYEQYF. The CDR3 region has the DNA TGTGCCAGCAGCCAGCGGGAAACCCTCTACGAGCAGTACTTC.

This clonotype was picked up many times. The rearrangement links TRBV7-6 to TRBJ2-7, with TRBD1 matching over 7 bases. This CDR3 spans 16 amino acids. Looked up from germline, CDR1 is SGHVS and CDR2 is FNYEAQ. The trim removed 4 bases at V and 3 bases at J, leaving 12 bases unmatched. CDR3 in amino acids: CASSSLFGTENYEQYF. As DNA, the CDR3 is TGTGCCAGCAGCTCACTGTTTGGGACAGAGAACTACGAGCAGTACTTC.

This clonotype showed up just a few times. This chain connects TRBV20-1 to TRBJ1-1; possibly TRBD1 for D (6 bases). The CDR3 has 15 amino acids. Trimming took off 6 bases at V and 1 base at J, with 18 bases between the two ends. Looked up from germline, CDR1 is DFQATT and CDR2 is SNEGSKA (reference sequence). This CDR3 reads CSATPRGPTNTEAFF. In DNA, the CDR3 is TGCAGTGCGACGCCCCGGGGGCCTACGAACACTGAAGCTTTCTTT.

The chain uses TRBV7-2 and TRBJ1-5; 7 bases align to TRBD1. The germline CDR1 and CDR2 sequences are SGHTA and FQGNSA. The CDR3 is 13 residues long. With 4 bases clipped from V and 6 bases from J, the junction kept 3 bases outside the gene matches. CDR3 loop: CASSSNRGQPQHF. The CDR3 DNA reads TGTGCCAGCAGCTCCAACAGGGGTCAGCCCCAGCATTTT.

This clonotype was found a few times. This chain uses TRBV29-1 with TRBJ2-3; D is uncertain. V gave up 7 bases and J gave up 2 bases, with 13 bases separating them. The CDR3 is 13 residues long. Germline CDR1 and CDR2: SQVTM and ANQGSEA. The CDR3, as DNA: TGCAGCGCCGTTCGTGGGCCCACAGATACGCAGTATTTT. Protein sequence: CSAVRGPTDTQYF.

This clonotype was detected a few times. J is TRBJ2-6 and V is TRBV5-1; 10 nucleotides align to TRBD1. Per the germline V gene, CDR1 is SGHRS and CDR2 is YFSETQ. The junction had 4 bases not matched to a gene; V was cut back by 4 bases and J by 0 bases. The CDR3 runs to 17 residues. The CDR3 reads CASSQGQGSSGANVLTF. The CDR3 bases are TGCGCCAGCAGCCAGGGACAGGGGAGCTCTGGGGCCAACGTCCTGACTTTC.

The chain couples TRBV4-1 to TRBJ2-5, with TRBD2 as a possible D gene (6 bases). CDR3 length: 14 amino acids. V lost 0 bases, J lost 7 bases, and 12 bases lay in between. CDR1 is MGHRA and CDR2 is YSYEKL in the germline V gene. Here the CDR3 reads CASSQEGGVGTQYF. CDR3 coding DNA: TGCGCCAGCAGCCAAGAAGGCGGGGTCGGGACCCAGTACTTC.

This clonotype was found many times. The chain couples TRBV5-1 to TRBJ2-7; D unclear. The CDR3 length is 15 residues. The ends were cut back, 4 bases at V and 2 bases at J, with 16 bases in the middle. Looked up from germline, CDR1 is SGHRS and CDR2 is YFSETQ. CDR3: CASSPPSAGTYEQYF. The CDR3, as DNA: TGCGCCAGCAGCCCCCCATCGGCAGGTACCTACGAGCAGTACTTC.

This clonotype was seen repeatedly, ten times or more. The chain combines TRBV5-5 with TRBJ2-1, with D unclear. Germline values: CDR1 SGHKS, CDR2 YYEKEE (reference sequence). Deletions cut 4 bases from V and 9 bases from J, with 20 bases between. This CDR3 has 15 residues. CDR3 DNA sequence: TGTGCCAGCAGCCGGGCCGCGGTTGAAGTTCTTGAGCAGTTCTTC. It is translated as CASSRAAVEVLEQFF.

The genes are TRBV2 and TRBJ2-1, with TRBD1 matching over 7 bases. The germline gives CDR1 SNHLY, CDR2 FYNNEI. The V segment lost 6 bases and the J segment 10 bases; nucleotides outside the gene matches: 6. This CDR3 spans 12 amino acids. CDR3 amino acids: CASRNRGDEQFF. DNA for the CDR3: TGTGCCAGCAGGAACAGGGGAGACGAGCAGTTCTTC.

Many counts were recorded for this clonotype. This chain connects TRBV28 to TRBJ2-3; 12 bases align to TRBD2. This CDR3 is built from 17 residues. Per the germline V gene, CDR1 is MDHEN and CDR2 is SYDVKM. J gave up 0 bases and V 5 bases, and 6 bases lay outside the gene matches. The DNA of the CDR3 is TGTGCCAGCAGTCCACTCGGACTAGCGGGGAGCACAGATACGCAGTATTTT. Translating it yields CASSPLGLAGSTDTQYF.

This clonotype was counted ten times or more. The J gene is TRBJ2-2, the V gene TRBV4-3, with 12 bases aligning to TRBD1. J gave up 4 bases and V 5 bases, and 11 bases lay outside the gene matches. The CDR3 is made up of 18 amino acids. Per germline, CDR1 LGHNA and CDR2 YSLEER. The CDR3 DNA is TGCGCCAGCAGCGGTGCCGGGGACAGGGGGCTCGGCACCGGGGAGCTGTTTTTT. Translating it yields CASSGAGDRGLGTGELFF.

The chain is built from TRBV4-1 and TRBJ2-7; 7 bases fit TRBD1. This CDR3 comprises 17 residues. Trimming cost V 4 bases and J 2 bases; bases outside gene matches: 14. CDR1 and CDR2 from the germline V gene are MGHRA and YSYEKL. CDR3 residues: CASSPPYRGEYPYEQYF. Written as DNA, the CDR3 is TGCGCCAGCAGCCCCCCATACAGGGGAGAGTACCCCTACGAGCAGTACTTC.

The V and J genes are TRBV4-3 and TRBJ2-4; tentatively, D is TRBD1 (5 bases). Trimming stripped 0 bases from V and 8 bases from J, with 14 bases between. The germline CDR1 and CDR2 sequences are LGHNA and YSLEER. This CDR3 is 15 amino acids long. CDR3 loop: CASSQDLGRADIQYF. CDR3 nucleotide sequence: TGCGCCAGCAGCCAAGATCTGGGCAGGGCGGACATTCAGTACTTC.

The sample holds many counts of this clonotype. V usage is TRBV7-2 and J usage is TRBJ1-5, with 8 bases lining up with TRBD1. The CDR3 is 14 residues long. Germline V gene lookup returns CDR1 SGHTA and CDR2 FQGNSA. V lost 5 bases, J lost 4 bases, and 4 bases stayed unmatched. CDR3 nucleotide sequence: TGTGCCAGCAGCATGGACAGGGAGAATCAGCCCCAGCATTTT. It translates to CASSMDRENQPQHF.